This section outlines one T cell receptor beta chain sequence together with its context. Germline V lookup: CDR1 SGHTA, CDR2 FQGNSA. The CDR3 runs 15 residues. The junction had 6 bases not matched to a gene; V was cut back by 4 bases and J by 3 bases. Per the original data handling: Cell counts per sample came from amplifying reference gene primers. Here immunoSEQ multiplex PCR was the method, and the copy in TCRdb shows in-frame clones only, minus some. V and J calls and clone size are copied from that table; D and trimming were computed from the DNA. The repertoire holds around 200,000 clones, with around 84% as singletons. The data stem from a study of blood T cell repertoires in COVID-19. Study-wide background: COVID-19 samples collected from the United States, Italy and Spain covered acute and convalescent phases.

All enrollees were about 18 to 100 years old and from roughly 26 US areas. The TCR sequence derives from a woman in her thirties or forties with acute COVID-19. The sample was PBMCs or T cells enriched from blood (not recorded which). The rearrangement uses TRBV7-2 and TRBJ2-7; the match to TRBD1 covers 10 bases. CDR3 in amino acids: CASSSPGQGHYEQYF. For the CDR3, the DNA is TGTGCCAGCAGCTCCCCGGGACAGGGGCACTACGAGCAGTACTTC.